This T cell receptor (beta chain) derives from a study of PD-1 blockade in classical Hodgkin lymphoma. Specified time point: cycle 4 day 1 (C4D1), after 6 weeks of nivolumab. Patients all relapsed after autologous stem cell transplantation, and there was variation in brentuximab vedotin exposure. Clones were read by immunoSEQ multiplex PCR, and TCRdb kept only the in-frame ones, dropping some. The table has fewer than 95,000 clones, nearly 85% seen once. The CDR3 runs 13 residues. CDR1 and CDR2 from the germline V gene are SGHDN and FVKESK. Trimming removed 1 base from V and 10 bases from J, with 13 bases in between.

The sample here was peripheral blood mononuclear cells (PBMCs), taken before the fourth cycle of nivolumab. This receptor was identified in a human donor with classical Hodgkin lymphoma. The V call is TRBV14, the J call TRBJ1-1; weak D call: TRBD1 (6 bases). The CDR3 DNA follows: TGTGCCAGCAGCCAAGTTGGGGGCCTGGGAGCTTTCTTT. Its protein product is CASSQVGGLGAFF.